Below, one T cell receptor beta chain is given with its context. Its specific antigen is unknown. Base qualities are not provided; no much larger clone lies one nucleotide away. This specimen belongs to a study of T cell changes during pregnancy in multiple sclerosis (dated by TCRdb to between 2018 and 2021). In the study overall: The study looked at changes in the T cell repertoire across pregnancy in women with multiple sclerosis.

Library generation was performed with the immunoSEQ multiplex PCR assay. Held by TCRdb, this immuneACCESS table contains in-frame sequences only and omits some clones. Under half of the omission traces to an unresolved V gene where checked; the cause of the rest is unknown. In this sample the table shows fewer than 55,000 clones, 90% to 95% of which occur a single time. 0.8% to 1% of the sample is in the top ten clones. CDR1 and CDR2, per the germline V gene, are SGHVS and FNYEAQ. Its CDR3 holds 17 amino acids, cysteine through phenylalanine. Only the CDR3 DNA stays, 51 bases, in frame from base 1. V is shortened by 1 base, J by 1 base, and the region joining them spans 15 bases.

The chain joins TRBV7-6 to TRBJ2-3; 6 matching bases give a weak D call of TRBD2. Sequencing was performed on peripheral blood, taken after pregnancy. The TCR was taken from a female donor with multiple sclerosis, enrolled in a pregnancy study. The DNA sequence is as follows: TGTGCCAGCAGCTTAGGGTCGCGGGGACCCCGCACAGATACGCAGTATTTT. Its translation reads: CASSLGSRGPRTDTQYF.